Shown below are 6 T cell receptor beta chains from a single sample sequenced in a study of T cells after yellow fever vaccination. One entry per CDR3 protein results from TCRdb running MiXCR on the 5' RACE reads. The repertoire holds about 550,000 distinct CDR3 sequences, with about 19% as singletons. Sample: PBMCs, taken 15 days after the yellow fever booster vaccination. Receptors were obtained from a man aged 25-45 years who received the YFV17D yellow fever vaccine.

The chain is built from TRBV30 and TRBJ2-7; D may be TRBD2 (5 bases). The V and J ends lost 1 base and 4 bases respectively, with 11 bases between them. The germline CDR1 and CDR2 sequences are GTSNPN and SVGIG (reference sequence). The CDR3 runs 13 residues. DNA of the CDR3: TGTGCCTGGAGTGCGGCTAGCTGGTACGAGCAGTACTTC. Its protein is CAWSAASWYEQYF.

This chain uses TRBV11-2 with TRBJ2-3; the D is unclear. Germline V gives CDR1 SGHAT, CDR2 FQNNGV. The CDR3 is 14 residues long. Deletions cut 7 bases from V and 1 base from J, with 12 bases between. This CDR3 is CASNTQRGTDTQYF. The DNA of the CDR3 is TGTGCCAGCAACACGCAGCGAGGCACAGATACGCAGTATTTT.

The rearrangement links TRBV10-3 to TRBJ2-1, with D maybe TRBD2 (7 bases). The CDR3 runs 11 residues. The V end was cut by 10 bases, the J end by 9 bases, with 13 bases between. Germline CDR1 and CDR2: ENHRY and SYGVKD. In DNA form, the CDR3 reads TGTGCCACCCAAGGGGGGGGTGAGCAGTTCTTC. This sequence encodes CATQGGGEQFF.

As for this clonotype: One end of the junction does not line up with germline, which may come from a read error. The genes are TRBV7-9 and TRBJ2-1; unclear D gene. The CDR3 is made up of 17 amino acids. From germline, CDR1 is SEHNR and CDR2 FQNEAQ (reference sequence). The CDR3 loop is CASSAVLDGFHYDEQFF. Here the CDR3 DNA reads TGTGCCAGCAGCGCCGTTTTGGACGGGTTTCACTACGATGAGCAGTTCTTC.

In its sample, this clonotype was seen a few times. V usage is TRBV7-2 and J usage is TRBJ2-7; TRBD1 is a possible D gene (6 bases). V was shortened by 3 bases and J by 2 bases, with 17 bases between the two germline ends. The CDR3 runs 16 residues. CDR1 and CDR2 (germline): SGHTA, FQGNSA. CDR3: CASSFRTAYGAYEQYF. In DNA, the CDR3 is TGTGCCAGCAGCTTTCGGACAGCCTACGGGGCCTACGAGCAGTACTTC. Supplemented by reference TRBV7-2 and TRBJ2-7, the full variable domain reads GAGVSQSPSNKVTEKGKDVELRCDPISGHTALYWYRQSLGQGLEFLIYFQGNSAPDKSGLPSDRFSAERTGGSVSTLTIQRTQQEDSAVYLCASSFRTAYGAYEQYFGPGTRLTVT.

This clonotype came up a few times. The rearrangement uses TRBV28 and TRBJ2-7; maybe TRBD1 (5 bases). Trimming took 7 bases from V and 3 from J, leaving 13 bases between them. The CDR3 consists of 13 residues. In germline, CDR1 is MDHEN, CDR2 SYDVKM. CDR3 in amino acids: CASTLDTFYEQYF. CDR3 sequence (DNA): TGTGCCAGCACCTTGGACACTTTCTACGAGCAGTACTTC.